The T cell receptor (beta chain) described here comes from a study of CD8 T cells in ankylosing spondylitis. Study outcomes and limitations: The study looked at matched synovial fluid samples from ankylosing spondylitis patients. Disease-linked clones were reported to be significantly enriched there. Earlier reports found some motif variants in synovial fluid and blood in reactive arthritis.

With V trimmed by 4 bases and J by 2 bases, 3 bases remained unmatched. This CDR3 contains 14 residues. Germline V lookup: CDR1 SGHRS, CDR2 YFSETQ. As regards this clonotype: Its antigen is currently unknown.

In making TCR beta libraries, quantitative 5'-RACE with molecular barcodes was used. TCRdb ran MiXCR on the 5' RACE reads and lists one entry per CDR3 protein. The sample has 250,000 to 350,000 distinct CDR3 sequences, roughly 20% seen once. The chain is built from TRBV5-1 and TRBJ2-7; 10 nucleotides match TRBD2. Material: blood, either unsorted or a sorted T cell fraction (not recorded which). This clonotype originated in a female donor with ankylosing spondylitis or in good health (not recorded which). The CDR3, as DNA: TGCGCCAGCAGCGGGACTAGCGTGCCCTACGAGCAGTACTTC. This gives the protein CASSGTSVPYEQYF.